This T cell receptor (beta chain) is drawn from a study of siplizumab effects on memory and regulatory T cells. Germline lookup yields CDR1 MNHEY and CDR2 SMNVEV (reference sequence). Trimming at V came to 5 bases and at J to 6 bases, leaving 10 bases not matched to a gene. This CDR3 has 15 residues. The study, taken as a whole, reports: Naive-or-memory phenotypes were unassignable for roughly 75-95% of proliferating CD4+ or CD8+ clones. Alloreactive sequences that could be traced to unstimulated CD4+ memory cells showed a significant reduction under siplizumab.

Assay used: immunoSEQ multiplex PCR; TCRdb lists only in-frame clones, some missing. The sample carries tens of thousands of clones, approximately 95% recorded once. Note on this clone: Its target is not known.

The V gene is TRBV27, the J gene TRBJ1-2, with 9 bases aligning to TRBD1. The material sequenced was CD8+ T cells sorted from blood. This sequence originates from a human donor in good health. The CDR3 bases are TGTGCCAGCAGTCCCCAGGGTGGGACAGGGAATGGCTACACCTTC. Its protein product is CASSPQGGTGNGYTF.